This TCR beta chain was recorded in a study of metastatic and nonmetastatic thyroid tumors. Study conclusions and caveats: In blood and tumor, TCR beta diversity was reportedly significantly higher in malignant thyroid tumors than in benign nodules.

In the original workflow: Clinicopathological groups differed in CDR3, with these differences serving to build a distant-metastasis classifier for papillary thyroid cancer. TCRdb recomputed clones from the PCR reads via MiXCR. TCRdb, rather than the study authors, made the V and J calls. The data show 21,000 or so clones, with approximately 20% seen just once and under 30% held by the top ten. Notes on this clone: Its antigen is unknown.

Thyroid surgery was preceded by no treatment in any patient. This sequence was found in a female donor with papillary thyroid cancer or a benign thyroid nodule (not recorded which). Some clones in this sample may be carry-over from other donors' samples. Sequenced material: blood.

The CDR3 region is CASSQGWTGAGYTF. CDR3 nucleotides: TGCGCCAGCAGCCAAGGGTGGACAGGGGCGGGCTACACCTTC. The chain recombines TRBV4-3 with TRBJ1-2; 9 bases match TRBD1. The length of the CDR3 is 14 residues. J lost 8 bases, V lost 1 base, and 5 bases had no gene match. Germline lookup yields CDR1 LGHNA and CDR2 YSLEER.